This T cell receptor (beta chain) is drawn from a study of TIL therapy for anti-PD-1-resistant metastatic lung cancer. General study findings and limits: Treatment-naive, never-smoker and oncogene-addicted patients were overrepresented in this highly selected cohort.

Time point reported: pre-treatment sample, taken before nivolumab and TIL therapy. Most excised metastases sampled were pleural nodules or supraclavicular lymph nodes. Points on this clone: Its antigen is currently unknown.

Sequencing used immunoSEQ v3. Repertoires were generated with immunoSEQ multiplex PCR, while TCRdb's copy carries only in-frame clones and drops some. The data show tens of thousands of clones, with less than 75% seen just once and about 6% held by the top ten. The trim removed 4 bases at V and 4 bases at J, leaving 7 bases unmatched. The germline CDR1 and CDR2 sequences are SGHRS and YFSETQ. The length of the CDR3 is 14 residues. The receptor's source is a person between 30 and 80 years old with non-small cell lung cancer. The chain has TRBV5-1 and TRBJ1-1, with 7 bases fitting TRBD1. This specimen was tumor tissue, taken at baseline. CDR3 sequence: CASSIGTVSTEAFF. CDR3 bases: TGCGCCAGCAGCATTGGGACAGTCAGCACTGAAGCTTTCTTT.